The sequence of this T cell receptor (beta chain) was determined in a study of multiple sclerosis patients with progressive multifocal leukoencephalopathy. Study results and limitations: PML-onset expanded TRB clones were detectable before and during natalizumab therapy. No common TRBV or TRBJ usage or pairing appeared at PML.

As for this clone: Its antigen is undetermined.

Spiked into each PCR were synthetic inline TR CDR3 controls of all V-J pairings. Assay: immunoSEQ multiplex PCR; the TCRdb copy retains only in-frame clones and omits some. The sample gives about 30,000 clones, 89% of which show up once; about 1.6% is in the top ten. Germline values: CDR1 KGHSY, CDR2 FQNENV. V was clipped by 0 bases and J by 5 bases, with 16 bases between them. This CDR3 is built from 16 residues. Time point described: about 6 months of natalizumab therapy. The V gene is TRBV16, the J gene TRBJ1-2; D remains unclear. Source: PBMCs, taken from a patient treated with natalizumab. The source of this sequence is a human donor with multiple sclerosis. This chain's CDR3 is CASSQSVLEPPYGYTF. CDR3 nucleotide sequence: TGTGCCAGCAGCCAATCCGTTTTGGAACCGCCATATGGCTACACCTTC.